A single sample gave rise to the 10 T cell receptor beta chains below, sequenced in a study of blood T cell repertoires in COVID-19. The method was immunoSEQ multiplex PCR; TCRdb's version includes in-frame clones alone and lacks a portion of them. The repertoire holds more than 90,000 clones, with approximately 90% as singletons. Sequencing used peripheral blood. These receptors were taken from a human donor in a cohort sampled during active COVID-19.

The V gene is TRBV10-2, the J gene TRBJ1-3, with 9 bases aligning to TRBD1. The J segment lost 3 bases and the V segment lost 1 base, leaving 4 bases of the junction unmatched. Germline lookup yields CDR1 WSHSY and CDR2 SAAADI. The CDR3 extends over 16 amino acids. The DNA of the CDR3 is TGCGCCAGCAGTGAGTGGGGACAGGGAGGTGGAAACACCATATATTTT. Its translation: CASSEWGQGGGNTIYF.

On this clone itself: The junction and the germline gene differ at one end; a read error may be behind it. V gene TRBV11-3 combines with J gene TRBJ2-1; 9 bases agree with TRBD1. Germline lookup yields CDR1 SGHNT and CDR2 YENEEA. The CDR3 contains 18 residues. The CDR3 DNA reads as TGTGCCGGCAGCTTAGGCCCTTTCACAGGGGGCGAGGACAATGAGCAGTTCTTC. Protein product: CAGSLGPFTGGEDNEQFF. The complete variable domain, with remaining parts taken from reference TRBV11-3 and TRBJ2-1, reads EAGVVQSPRYKIIEKKQPVAFWCNPISGHNTLYWYLQNLGQGPELLIRYENEEAVDDSQLPKDRFSAERLKGVDSTLKIQPAELGDSAVYLCAGSLGPFTGGEDNEQFFGPGTRLTVL.

As concerns this clone: Mismatch with germline at one junction end may stem from a read error. The gene calls are TRBV4-1 and TRBJ1-5; 8 bases agree with TRBD1. Germline V gene data show CDR1 as MGHRA and CDR2 as YSYEKL. This CDR3 is built from 17 residues. CDR3 sequence: CASSQENWAGGKQPQHF. CDR3 bases: TGCGCCAGCAGCCAAGAAAACTGGGCAGGGGGCAAGCAGCCCCAGCATTTT.

In its sample, this clone was seen once. This chain's CDR3 is CAWSEGDRDEETQYF. CDR3 DNA sequence: TGTGCCTGGAGTGAGGGGGACAGGGACGAAGAGACCCAGTACTTC. The chain uses TRBV30 and TRBJ2-5; 9 nucleotides match TRBD1. The CDR3 sequence is 15 residues long. V lost 1 base, J lost 3 bases, and 6 bases stayed unmatched. Germline lookup yields CDR1 GTSNPN and CDR2 SVGIG (reference sequence).

This chain uses TRBV7-3 with TRBJ2-1; 8 bases are shared with TRBD2. The V gene end was trimmed by 5 bases and the J gene end by 2 bases; junction bases not matched to a gene: 5. CDR1 is SGHTA, CDR2 FQGTGA, per germline. CDR3 length: 15 amino acids. This chain's CDR3 is CASSLRGGTYNEQFF. For the CDR3, the DNA is TGTGCCAGCAGCCTCCGGGGGGGAACCTACAATGAGCAGTTCTTC.

CDR3 amino acids: CASSLSQVVIEQYF. CDR3 nucleotides: TGTGCCAGCAGCTTATCGCAGGTGGTAATAGAGCAGTACTTC. The chain links TRBV7-8 to TRBJ2-7; D uncertain. CDR1 is SGHVS and CDR2 is FQNEAQ in the germline V gene. The V end lost 2 bases, the J end lost 7 bases, and 15 bases lay between the germline ends. This CDR3 contains 14 residues.

The rearrangement uses TRBV2 and TRBJ1-5; possibly TRBD1 for D (6 bases). CDR1 and CDR2 (germline): SNHLY, FYNNEI. V was shortened by 7 bases and J by 4 bases, with 11 bases between the two germline ends. The CDR3 spans 13 residues. The CDR3 protein is CASMIQGNQPQHF. DNA of the CDR3: TGTGCCAGCATGATACAGGGAAATCAGCCCCAGCATTTT.

The chain combines TRBV24-1 with TRBJ1-1; no definite D call. The germline V gene has CDR1 KGHDR and CDR2 SFDVKD. V shed 2 bases and J shed 5 bases, with 5 bases lying between them. This CDR3 has 12 residues. The DNA of the CDR3 is TGTGCCACCAGTGATTCGAGGACTGAAGCTTTCTTT. It is translated as CATSDSRTEAFF.

The rearrangement joins TRBV6-6 to TRBJ2-7, with a tentative D call TRBD1 (7 bases). The CDR3 is made up of 13 amino acids. CDR1 and CDR2 (germline): MNHNY, SVGAGI (reference sequence). Trimming took 9 bases from V and 7 from J, leaving 19 bases between them. CDR3 loop: CASLGQAAGEQYF. The CDR3, as DNA: TGTGCCAGTTTAGGACAGGCCGCGGGGGAGCAGTACTTC.

This chain connects TRBV15 to TRBJ1-2; unclear D gene. This CDR3 comprises 14 residues. Per germline, CDR1 LNHNV and CDR2 YYDKDF (reference sequence). V shed 0 bases and J shed 8 bases, with 13 bases lying between them. The CDR3 loop reads CATSRDPGPFGYTF. The CDR3 DNA is TGTGCCACCAGCAGAGATCCAGGCCCCTTCGGCTACACCTTC.